This T cell receptor beta chain was profiled in a study of siplizumab effects on memory and regulatory T cells. Points from the study as a whole: Unstimulated subsets captured only a minor fraction of alloreactive clones. A mean of approximately 70% of mappable alloreactive CD4+ clones were Treg-derived with siplizumab, compared with about 28% in controls. The majority of clones, roughly 75-97% of proliferating CD4+ or CD8+ clones, lacked an assignable naive or memory phenotype. Siplizumab significantly lowered the alloreactive sequences that could be traced to unstimulated CD4+ memory cells.

The assay was immunoSEQ multiplex PCR, and TCRdb's table has in-frame clones only and misses some. This repertoire shows some 100,000 clones, 85% to 95% found once; its top ten account for roughly 0.6%. Only a few counts were recorded for this clone. Its matching antigen is unknown. Germline V lookup: CDR1 MDHEN, CDR2 SYDVKM. CDR3 length: 19 residues. Trimming took 5 bases from V and 0 from J; bases not matched to a gene: 9. This clonotype was sampled from a human donor in good health. The chain recombines TRBV28 with TRBJ2-6; the match to TRBD2 covers 11 bases. Sequenced: Tregs sorted from blood. The CDR3 reads CASSPRLAGRDSGANVLTF. CDR3 bases: TGTGCCAGCAGTCCTCGACTAGCGGGACGAGACTCTGGGGCCAACGTCCTGACTTTC.